A selection of T cell receptor beta chains follows, all from one sample in a study of OX40 agonist ivuxolimab in advanced cancers. The method was immunoSEQ multiplex PCR; TCRdb's version includes in-frame clones alone and lacks a portion of them. The table lists around 68,000 clones, about 85% of them singletons. This material consisted of CD4+ or CD8+ T cells sorted from blood, taken in a trial of the OX40 agonist ivuxolimab. The origin of the receptors is an adult with an advanced solid tumor such as melanoma, head and neck, liver or kidney cancer. Both conserved end residues are part of each CDR3. The order of the fields is clone size, J gene, V gene, D gene, CDR3 protein, CDR3 DNA. D genes are given only for firm matches. Clone size is stated in some rows and not others, as once, few, many or a class when expanded.

abundance: NA
j_gene: TRBJ1-4
v_gene: TRBV28
d_gene: NA
CDR3aa: CASSFRGGILNEKLFF
CDR3nt: TGTGCCAGCAGTTTTAGGGGGGGGATCCTTAATGAAAAACTGTTTTTT

abundance: NA
j_gene: TRBJ1-1
v_gene: TRBV7-2
d_gene: NA
CDR3aa: CASSRTMNTEAFF
CDR3nt: TGTGCCAGCAGCAGAACAATGAACACTGAAGCTTTCTTT

abundance: NA
j_gene: TRBJ2-5
v_gene: TRBV7-8
d_gene: NA
CDR3aa: CASSLNFPGRETQYF
CDR3nt: TGTGCCAGCAGCTTAAATTTTCCGGGGCGGGAGACCCAGTACTTC

abundance: NA
j_gene: TRBJ2-5
v_gene: TRBV18
d_gene: NA
CDR3aa: CASSPGGPKTQYF
CDR3nt: TGTGCCAGCTCACCGGGAGGTCCCAAGACCCAGTACTTC

abundance: once
j_gene: TRBJ2-3
v_gene: TRBV9
d_gene: TRBD2
CDR3aa: CASSVSSGVDTQYF
CDR3nt: TGTGCCAGCAGCGTGAGTAGCGGGGTAGATACGCAGTATTTT

abundance: NA
j_gene: TRBJ2-3
v_gene: TRBV7-6
d_gene: NA
CDR3aa: CASSSHTDTQYF
CDR3nt: TGTGCCAGCAGCTCCCACACAGATACGCAGTATTTT

abundance: NA
j_gene: TRBJ2-3
v_gene: TRBV6-1
d_gene: NA
CDR3aa: CASSGGGGSDTQYF
CDR3nt: TGTGCCAGCAGTGGAGGAGGGGGGTCAGATACGCAGTATTTT

abundance: few
j_gene: TRBJ2-5
v_gene: TRBV10-3
d_gene: NA
CDR3aa: CAIRDMGRSSGTQYF
CDR3nt: TGTGCCATCAGGGACATGGGCCGCTCCTCGGGGACCCAGTACTTC

abundance: NA
j_gene: TRBJ1-4
v_gene: TRBV4-1
d_gene: NA
CDR3aa: CASSQSPFLGTNEKLFF
CDR3nt: TGCGCCAGCAGCCAGAGCCCCTTTTTAGGAACTAATGAAAAACTGTTTTTT

abundance: once
j_gene: TRBJ2-3
v_gene: TRBV7-3
d_gene: TRBD2
CDR3aa: CASKSSGGENTQYF
CDR3nt: TGTGCCAGCAAGAGTTCCGGGGGGGAAAATACGCAGTATTTT

abundance: NA
j_gene: TRBJ1-2
v_gene: TRBV6-6
d_gene: NA
CDR3aa: CASSYLGADHGYTF
CDR3nt: TGTGCCAGCAGTTACTTAGGGGCGGATCATGGCTACACCTTC

abundance: once
j_gene: TRBJ2-5
v_gene: TRBV5-1
d_gene: NA
CDR3aa: CASREGVQETQYF
CDR3nt: TGCGCCAGCAGAGAAGGGGTCCAAGAGACCCAGTACTTC

abundance: few
j_gene: TRBJ2-1
v_gene: TRBV10-3
d_gene: TRBD1
CDR3aa: CAISDPGTGSDEQFF
CDR3nt: TGTGCCATCAGTGATCCCGGGACAGGGTCGGATGAGCAGTTCTTC

abundance: NA
j_gene: TRBJ2-7
v_gene: TRBV4-1
d_gene: TRBD2
CDR3aa: CASSHATSGGSYEQYF
CDR3nt: TGCGCCAGCAGCCACGCTACTAGCGGGGGATCCTACGAGCAGTACTTC

abundance: NA
j_gene: TRBJ1-2
v_gene: TRBV5-1
d_gene: TRBD1
CDR3aa: CASSLDPGQGNNYGYTF
CDR3nt: TGCGCCAGCAGCTTGGACCCGGGACAGGGAAATAACTATGGCTACACCTTC

abundance: few
j_gene: TRBJ2-7
v_gene: TRBV10-1
d_gene: NA
CDR3aa: CASSEGGSAAYEQYF
CDR3nt: TGCGCCAGCAGTGAAGGGGGGTCGGCGGCCTACGAGCAGTACTTC

abundance: NA
j_gene: TRBJ2-7
v_gene: TRBV18
d_gene: TRBD1
CDR3aa: CASSRQGQGADEQYF
CDR3nt: TGTGCCAGCTCGCGACAAGGACAGGGGGCCGACGAGCAGTACTTC

abundance: NA
j_gene: TRBJ2-3
v_gene: TRBV9
d_gene: TRBD2
CDR3aa: CASSVGAGGPADTQYF
CDR3nt: TGTGCCAGCAGCGTAGGGGCGGGGGGGCCAGCAGATACGCAGTATTTT

abundance: NA
j_gene: TRBJ1-1
v_gene: TRBV2
d_gene: NA
CDR3aa: CASTRGPNTEAFF
CDR3nt: TGTGCCAGCACGAGGGGTCCGAACACTGAAGCTTTCTTT

abundance: once
j_gene: TRBJ1-1
v_gene: TRBV19
d_gene: NA
CDR3aa: CASTEAGHKNTEAFF
CDR3nt: TGTGCCAGTACCGAGGCCGGTCATAAAAACACTGAAGCTTTCTTT

abundance: NA
j_gene: TRBJ1-4
v_gene: TRBV5-4
d_gene: TRBD1
CDR3aa: CASSFEQGDEKLFF
CDR3nt: TGTGCCAGCAGCTTTGAACAGGGGGATGAAAAACTGTTTTTT

abundance: NA
j_gene: TRBJ2-3
v_gene: TRBV7-3
d_gene: NA
CDR3aa: CASSNSGEPTDTQYF
CDR3nt: TGTGCCAGCAGCAATAGCGGTGAACCCACAGATACGCAGTATTTT

abundance: NA
j_gene: TRBJ1-1
v_gene: TRBV29-1
d_gene: TRBD1
CDR3aa: CSVSWNRGLLLAEAFF
CDR3nt: TGCAGCGTTAGTTGGAACAGGGGATTACTTTTGGCTGAAGCTTTCTTT

abundance: once
j_gene: TRBJ1-1
v_gene: TRBV18
d_gene: NA
CDR3aa: CASSPPVRVREAFF
CDR3nt: TGTGCCAGCTCACCACCGGTAAGGGTGCGTGAAGCTTTCTTT

abundance: few
j_gene: TRBJ2-3
v_gene: TRBV10-3
d_gene: NA
CDR3aa: CAISQTMDTQYF
CDR3nt: TGTGCCATCAGTCAGACAATGGATACGCAGTATTTT

abundance: NA
j_gene: TRBJ1-5
v_gene: TRBV19
d_gene: TRBD1
CDR3aa: CASSILGGGQPQHF
CDR3nt: TGTGCCAGTAGTATACTAGGGGGCGGCCAGCCCCAGCATTTT

abundance: NA
j_gene: TRBJ1-1
v_gene: TRBV10-2
d_gene: NA
CDR3aa: CASSSGATEAFF
CDR3nt: TGCGCCAGCAGTTCCGGCGCGACTGAAGCTTTCTTT